The present T cell receptor beta chain was sequenced within a study of blood T cell repertoires in COVID-19. Study summary: PBMCs, B-cell-depleted T cells, or T cells were the source of the cDNA or gDNA that made up the material.

Sequencing was performed with immunoSEQ multiplex PCR; in TCRdb, only in-frame clones are kept and a portion is missing. The sample yields 250,000 to 300,000 clones, about nine tenths seen once. Those who participated ranged in age from about 18 to 95 years and resided in 20 to 30 US areas. Participants had their cohort set by participant-reported clinical history. Recovery among Cohort 3 donors was established by two negative PCRs, clearance, or symptom resolution. Input material: PBMCs or T cells enriched from blood (not recorded which). This receptor was identified in a woman aged 55 to 70 who had recovered from COVID-19.

CDR3 amino acids: CASSFGRGVYGYTF. CDR3 nucleotide sequence: TGCGCCAGCAGCTTCGGCAGGGGGGTCTATGGCTACACCTTC. The rearrangement links TRBV5-1 to TRBJ1-2; the match to TRBD1 covers 7 bases. Germline trimming cut 2 bases from V and 4 bases from J; bases unmatched to any gene: 5. CDR1 and CDR2 (germline): SGHRS, YFSETQ. This CDR3 spans 14 amino acids.